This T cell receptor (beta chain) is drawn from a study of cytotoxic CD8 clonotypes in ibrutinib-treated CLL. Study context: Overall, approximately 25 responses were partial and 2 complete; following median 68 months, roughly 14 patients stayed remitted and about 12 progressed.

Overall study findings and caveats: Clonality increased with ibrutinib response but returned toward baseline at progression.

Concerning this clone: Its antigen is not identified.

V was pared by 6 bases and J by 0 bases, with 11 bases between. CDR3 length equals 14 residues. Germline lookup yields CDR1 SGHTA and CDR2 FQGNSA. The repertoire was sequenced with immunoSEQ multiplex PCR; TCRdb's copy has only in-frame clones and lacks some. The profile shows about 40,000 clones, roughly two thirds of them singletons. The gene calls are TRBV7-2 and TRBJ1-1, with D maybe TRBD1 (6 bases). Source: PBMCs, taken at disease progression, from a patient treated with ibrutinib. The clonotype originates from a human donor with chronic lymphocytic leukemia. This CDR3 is CASRPGTMNTEAFF. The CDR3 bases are TGTGCCAGCAGGCCCGGGACAATGAACACTGAAGCTTTCTTT.